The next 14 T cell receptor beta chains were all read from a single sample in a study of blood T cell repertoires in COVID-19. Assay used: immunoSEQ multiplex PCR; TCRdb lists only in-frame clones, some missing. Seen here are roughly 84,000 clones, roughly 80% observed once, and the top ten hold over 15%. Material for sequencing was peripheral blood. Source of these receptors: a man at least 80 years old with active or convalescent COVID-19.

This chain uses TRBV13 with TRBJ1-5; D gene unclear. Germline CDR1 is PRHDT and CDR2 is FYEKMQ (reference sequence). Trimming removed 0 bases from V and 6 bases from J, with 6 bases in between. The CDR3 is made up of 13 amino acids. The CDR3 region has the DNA TGTGCCAGCAGCTTAGGCCGCGGTCAGCCCCAGCATTTT. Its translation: CASSLGRGQPQHF. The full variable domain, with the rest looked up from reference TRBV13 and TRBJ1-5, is AAGVIQSPRHLIKEKRETATLKCYPIPRHDTVYWYQQGPGQDPQFLISFYEKMQSDKGSIPDRFSAQQFSDYHSELNMSSLELGDSALYFCASSLGRGQPQHFGDGTRLSIL.

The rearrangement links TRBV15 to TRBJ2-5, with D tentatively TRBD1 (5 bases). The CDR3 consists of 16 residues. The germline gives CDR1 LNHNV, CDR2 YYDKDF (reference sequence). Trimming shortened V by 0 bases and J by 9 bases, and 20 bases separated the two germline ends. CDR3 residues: CATSRDRYRRWVAQYF. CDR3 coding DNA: TGTGCCACCAGCAGAGATAGGTACAGGCGCTGGGTGGCCCAGTACTTC.

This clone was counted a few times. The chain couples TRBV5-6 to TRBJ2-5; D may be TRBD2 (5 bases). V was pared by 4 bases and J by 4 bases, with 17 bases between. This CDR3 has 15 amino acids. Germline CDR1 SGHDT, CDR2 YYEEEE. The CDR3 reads CASSPRSRGPETQYF. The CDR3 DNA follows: TGTGCCAGCAGCCCGAGATCCCGGGGTCCAGAGACCCAGTACTTC.

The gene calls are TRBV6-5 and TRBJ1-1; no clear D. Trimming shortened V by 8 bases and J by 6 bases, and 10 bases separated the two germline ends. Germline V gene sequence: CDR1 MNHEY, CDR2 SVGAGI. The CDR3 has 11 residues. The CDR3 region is CASVELAEAFF. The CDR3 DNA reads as TGTGCCAGCGTAGAACTCGCTGAAGCTTTCTTT.

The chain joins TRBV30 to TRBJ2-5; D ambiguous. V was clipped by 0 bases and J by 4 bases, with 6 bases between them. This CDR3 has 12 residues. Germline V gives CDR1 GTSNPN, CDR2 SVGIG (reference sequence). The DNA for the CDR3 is TGTGCCTGGAGTGTAACGGGAGAGACCCAGTACTTC. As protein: CAWSVTGETQYF.

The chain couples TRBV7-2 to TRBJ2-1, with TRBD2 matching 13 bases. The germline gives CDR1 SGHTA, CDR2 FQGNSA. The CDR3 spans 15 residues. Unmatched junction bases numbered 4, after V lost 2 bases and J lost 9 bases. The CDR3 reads CASSLTSGGGGEQFF. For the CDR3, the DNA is TGTGCCAGCAGCTTAACTAGCGGGGGGGGAGGTGAGCAGTTCTTC.

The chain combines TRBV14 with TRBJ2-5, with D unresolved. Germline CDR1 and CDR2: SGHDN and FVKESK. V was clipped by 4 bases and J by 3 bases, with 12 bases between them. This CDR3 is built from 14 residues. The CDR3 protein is CASSRHLSEETQYF. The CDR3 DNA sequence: TGTGCCAGCAGCCGTCACCTTAGTGAAGAGACCCAGTACTTC.

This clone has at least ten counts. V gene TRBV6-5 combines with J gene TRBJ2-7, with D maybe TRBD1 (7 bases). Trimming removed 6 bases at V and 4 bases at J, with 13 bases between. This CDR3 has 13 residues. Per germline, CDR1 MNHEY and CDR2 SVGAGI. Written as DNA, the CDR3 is TGTGCCAGCAGGCGGGGACAGCATTACGAGCAGTACGTC. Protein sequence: CASRRGQHYEQYV.

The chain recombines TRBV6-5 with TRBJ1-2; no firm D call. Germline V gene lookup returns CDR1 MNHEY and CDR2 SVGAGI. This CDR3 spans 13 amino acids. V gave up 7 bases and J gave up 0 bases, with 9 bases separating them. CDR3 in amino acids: CASTPEANYGYTF. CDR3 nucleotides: TGTGCCAGCACTCCGGAGGCTAACTATGGCTACACCTTC.

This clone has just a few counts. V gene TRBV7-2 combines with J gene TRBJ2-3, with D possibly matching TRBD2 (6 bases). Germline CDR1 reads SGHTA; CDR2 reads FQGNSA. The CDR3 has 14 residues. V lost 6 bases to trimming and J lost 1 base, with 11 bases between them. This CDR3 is CASSRDSGTDTQYF. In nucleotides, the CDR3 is TGTGCCAGCAGTAGGGACTCGGGCACAGATACGCAGTATTTT.

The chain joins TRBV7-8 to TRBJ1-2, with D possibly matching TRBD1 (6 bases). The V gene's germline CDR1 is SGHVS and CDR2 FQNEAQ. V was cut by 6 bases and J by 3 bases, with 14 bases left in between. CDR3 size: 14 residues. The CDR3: CASRPSRGDYGYTF. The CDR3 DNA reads TGTGCCAGCAGACCCTCCAGGGGAGACTATGGCTACACCTTC.

This CDR3 reads CASSPYRVDTEAFF. CDR3 nucleotides: TGTGCCAGCAGTCCATACAGGGTCGACACTGAAGCTTTCTTT. The J gene is TRBJ1-1, the V gene TRBV28; weak D call: TRBD1 (6 bases). The V end lost 5 bases, the J end lost 3 bases, and 13 bases lay between the germline ends. The CDR3 runs 14 residues. The germline gives CDR1 MDHEN, CDR2 SYDVKM.

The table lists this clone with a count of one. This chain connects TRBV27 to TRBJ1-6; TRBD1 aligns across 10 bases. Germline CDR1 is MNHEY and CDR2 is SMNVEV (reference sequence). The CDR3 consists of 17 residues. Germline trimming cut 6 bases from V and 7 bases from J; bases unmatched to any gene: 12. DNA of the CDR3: TGTGCCAGCAGCACACGACAGGGGGCCGGGGCCAATTCACCCCTCCACTTT. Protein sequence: CASSTRQGAGANSPLHF.

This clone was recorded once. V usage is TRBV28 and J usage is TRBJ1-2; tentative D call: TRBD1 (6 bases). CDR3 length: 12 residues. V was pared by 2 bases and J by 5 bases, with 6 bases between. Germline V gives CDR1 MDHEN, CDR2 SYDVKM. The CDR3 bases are TGTGCCAGCAGTTTAGGACAGTATGGCTACACCTTC. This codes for CASSLGQYGYTF.